Described below is a single T cell receptor beta chain sequence and its context. In the source study's methods: The assay estimated nucleated cells by amplifying reference gene primers. Sequencing was performed with immunoSEQ multiplex PCR; in TCRdb, only in-frame clones are kept and a portion is missing. The V and J calls and clone size were taken over from that table, and D and trimming were inferred from the DNA. This sample has roughly 100,000 clones; roughly four fifths occur once, and the top ten carry approximately 3.3%. This specimen belongs to a study of blood T cell repertoires in COVID-19. The wider study: The origin of the acute and convalescent COVID-19 samples was the United States, Italy and Spain. The analysed material was cDNA or gDNA that came from T cells, B-cell-depleted T cells, or PBMCs.

V was clipped by 0 bases and J by 2 bases; unmatched bases: 3. Germline assignment: CDR1 MNHEY and CDR2 SVGAGI. The CDR3 consists of 15 residues. The genes are TRBV6-5 and TRBJ2-7, with TRBD1 matching over 8 bases. The sequence derives from a woman older than 75 with active or convalescent COVID-19. Sequences were obtained from peripheral blood. In DNA form, the CDR3 reads TGTGCCAGCAGTTACTCGGGGGACAGGCCCTACGAGCAGTACTTC. Its translation is CASSYSGDRPYEQYF.